This T cell receptor beta chain comes out of a study of T cell responses to AZD1222 COVID-19 vaccine. General study points: With two AZD1222 doses given, Spike-specific TCR breadth and depth both rose. The reported proportion of spike-specific TCRs targeting unmutated variant regions was nearly half.

In the case of this clone: Its antigen is not identified.

It was second doses at about 4 or about 12 weeks that were pooled. Only in-frame clones appear in the TCRdb table, and some are missing; sequencing was by immunoSEQ multiplex PCR. The top ten clones hold about 2% of a sample with under 150,000 clones, approximately 91% of them seen once. Germline V gene lookup returns CDR1 LGHNA and CDR2 YNFKEQ. V was pared by 4 bases and J by 5 bases, with 17 bases between. The CDR3 runs 15 residues. Sequencing used peripheral blood, obtained 28 days after the second AZD1222 dose. This sequence joins TRBV4-2 and TRBJ1-2, with D possibly being TRBD1 (6 bases). This TCR was sampled from an adult who received the AZD1222 COVID-19 vaccine. DNA of the CDR3: TGTGCCAGCAGCCCCCAGTGGACAGAGACATATGGCTACACCTTC. Protein: CASSPQWTETYGYTF.